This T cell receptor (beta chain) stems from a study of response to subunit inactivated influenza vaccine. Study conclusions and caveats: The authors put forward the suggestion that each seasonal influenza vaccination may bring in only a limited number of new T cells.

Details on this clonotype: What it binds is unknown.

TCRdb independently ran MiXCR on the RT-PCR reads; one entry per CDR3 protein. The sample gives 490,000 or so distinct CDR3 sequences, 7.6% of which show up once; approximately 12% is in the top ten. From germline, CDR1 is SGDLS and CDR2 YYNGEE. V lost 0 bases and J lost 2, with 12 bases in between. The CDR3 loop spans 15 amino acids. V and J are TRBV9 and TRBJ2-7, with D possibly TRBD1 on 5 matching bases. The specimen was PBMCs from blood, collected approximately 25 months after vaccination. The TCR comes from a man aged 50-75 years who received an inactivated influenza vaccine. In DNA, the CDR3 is TGTGCCAGCAGCGTAGGTGGGGCGCCGACCTACGAGCAGTACTTC. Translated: CASSVGGAPTYEQYF.